The following is a T cell receptor beta chain sequence with its context. Its antigen remains unidentified. CDR1 and CDR2 from the germline V gene are SQVTM and ANQGSEA. V lost 4 bases to trimming and J lost 4 bases; unmatched junction nucleotides: 7. The CDR3 sequence is 14 residues long. These data come from a study of T cell responses to AZD1222 COVID-19 vaccine. Study findings and constraints: Mostly white British, mostly female donors; authors suggested clonal diversity may be underestimated.

Profiled with immunoSEQ multiplex PCR; TCRdb holds only in-frame clones, not every one. The data show about 100,000 clones, approximately 89% seen once. Sequenced here: peripheral blood, sampled on day 0 of MenACWY control vaccination. The clonotype was recovered from an adult in good health. The chain combines TRBV29-1 with TRBJ2-5, with 9 bases that match TRBD2. The CDR3 region has the DNA TGCAGCGTTGTGGGAGCGGGAGGAGGAGAGACCCAGTACTTC. It encodes CSVVGAGGGETQYF.